This is a list of T cell receptor beta chains from one sample in a study of OX40 agonist ivuxolimab in advanced cancers. Assay: immunoSEQ multiplex PCR; the TCRdb copy retains only in-frame clones and omits some. Among tens of thousands of clones listed, 70% to 85% were seen once. The sample here was CD4+ or CD8+ T cells sorted from blood, taken in a trial of the OX40 agonist ivuxolimab. The receptors were sampled from an adult with an advanced solid tumor such as melanoma, head and neck, liver or kidney cancer. Each CDR3 is given with its conserved first and last residue. A D gene is named only where the DNA matches it firmly. Size tells how often a clone was seen (once, few, many) or the class of an expanded clone, and some rows leave it out.

TRBV4-3	TRBD2	19	NA	TRBJ2-5	CASSRDGLAGGPRGETQYF	TGCGCCAGCAGCCGGGATGGACTAGCGGGAGGGCCGCGAGGTGAGACCCAGTACTTC
TRBV7-9	NA	18	NA	TRBJ1-3	CASSLRETYRSSGNTIYF	TGTGCCAGCAGCTTACGGGAGACGTACAGGAGCTCTGGAAACACCATATATTTT
TRBV28	NA	13	NA	TRBJ2-7	CASSRPFDVEQYF	TGTGCCAGCAGTCGACCCTTCGATGTCGAGCAGTACTTC
TRBV7-7	TRBD2	16	NA	TRBJ2-5	CASSLGGSGRGRTQYF	TGTGCCAGCAGCTTAGGGGGAAGCGGGAGGGGCCGGACCCAGTACTTC
TRBV5-6	NA	13	NA	TRBJ2-7	CASSGPDSYEQYF	TGTGCCAGCAGCGGACCGGACAGCTACGAGCAGTACTTC
TRBV28	NA	14	NA	TRBJ1-5	CASTPTTGIKPQHF	TGTGCCAGCACCCCAACGACAGGTATCAAACCCCAGCATTTT
TRBV7-5	NA	14	NA	TRBJ1-5	CVRSYRQGSQPQHF	TGTGTCAGAAGCTACCGACAGGGAAGCCAGCCCCAGCATTTT
TRBV9	NA	14	NA	TRBJ2-1	CASRTVSSYNEQFF	TGTGCCAGCAGGACAGTGAGCTCCTACAATGAGCAGTTCTTC
TRBV9	NA	14	NA	TRBJ2-1	CASSEDGASSGQFF	TGTGCCAGCAGCGAGGACGGGGCCTCCTCAGGGCAGTTCTTC
TRBV9	NA	13	NA	TRBJ1-2	CASSVRINYGYTF	TGTGCCAGCAGCGTACGGATTAACTATGGCTACACCTTC
TRBV9	TRBD1	17	NA	TRBJ1-1	CASSVRTGASPGTEAFF	TGTGCCAGCAGCGTGCGGACAGGGGCCTCACCAGGGACTGAAGCTTTCTTT
TRBV19	NA	14	NA	TRBJ2-3	CASSSRASADTQYF	TGTGCCAGTAGTAGCAGGGCTTCCGCAGATACGCAGTATTTT
TRBV7-2	TRBD2	15	NA	TRBJ2-3	CASSLGGGAQDTQYF	TGTGCCAGCAGCTTAGGCGGGGGGGCTCAAGATACGCAGTATTTT
TRBV29-1	TRBD1	13	NA	TRBJ2-3	CSVAGQGRDTQYF	TGCAGCGTTGCAGGACAGGGGAGAGATACGCAGTATTTT
TRBV2	NA	11	NA	TRBJ2-7	CASSEAYEQYF	TGTGCCAGCAGTGAAGCGTACGAGCAGTACTTC
TRBV19	NA	13	NA	TRBJ1-2	CASRSGGDYGYTF	TGTGCCAGTAGAAGTGGGGGTGACTATGGCTACACCTTC
TRBV11-2	NA	14	NA	TRBJ1-2	CASSSQTAWYGYTF	TGTGCCAGCAGCTCCCAGACAGCTTGGTATGGCTACACCTTC
TRBV10-3	NA	13	NA	TRBJ1-5	CAISREGEQPQHF	TGTGCCATCAGTAGGGAAGGTGAACAGCCCCAGCATTTT
TRBV5-4	NA	15	once	TRBJ2-3	CASSLKGPITDTQYF	TGTGCCAGCAGCTTGAAGGGCCCGATCACAGATACGCAGTATTTT
TRBV28	NA	16	NA	TRBJ1-3	CASSLRQRSSGNTIYF	TGTGCCAGCAGTCTTCGACAAAGGTCTTCTGGAAACACCATATATTTT
TRBV19	NA	17	NA	TRBJ1-5	CASSLQGGGGSNQPQHF	TGTGCCAGTAGTCTCCAAGGGGGGGGAGGTAGCAATCAGCCCCAGCATTTT
TRBV7-9	TRBD2	16	NA	TRBJ2-3	CASSKRGEGRTDTQYF	TGTGCCAGCTCTAAACGGGGGGAGGGCCGGACAGATACGCAGTATTTT
TRBV14	TRBD2	16	NA	TRBJ2-5	CASSAYGGGARETQYF	TGTGCCAGCAGCGCCTACGGCGGGGGGGCACGGGAGACCCAGTACTTC
TRBV7-8	TRBD2	15	NA	TRBJ2-5	CASSLRREGRETQYF	TGTGCCAGCAGCTTACGGCGGGAGGGCCGAGAGACCCAGTACTTC
TRBV7-2	TRBD2	15	NA	TRBJ2-1	CASRPTSGAYNEQFF	TGTGCCAGCAGACCGACTAGCGGGGCCTACAATGAGCAGTTCTTC